This entry is about one T cell receptor beta chain. The antigen is unknown. Germline V gene data show CDR1 as DFQATT and CDR2 as SNEGSKA (reference sequence). Trimming pared 0 bases from V and 9 bases from J, leaving 24 bases between. There are 17 residues in the CDR3. The TCR beta cDNA libraries carried unique molecular identifiers. Using its own MiXCR run on the PCR reads, TCRdb lists one record per CDR3 protein. The top ten clones hold approximately 10% of a sample with roughly 670,000 distinct CDR3 sequences, 55% to 60% of them seen once. This specimen belongs to a study of post-analysis software for immune sequencing data. Turning to the study itself: The courses of disease that were included comprised relapsing-remitting, secondary progressive and progressive-relapsing multiple sclerosis.

Study-level findings and limits: TRBV5-6, TRBV5-1 and TRBV20-1 were among five TRBV segments more frequent in patients than controls.

The TCR sequence derives from a girl aged 2 to 10 with multiple sclerosis. The rearrangement links TRBV20-1 to TRBJ2-4; weak D call: TRBD1 (6 bases). Sequenced material: blood. CDR3 DNA sequence: TGCAGTGCTAGAGACCCCAAGGACGTGGGGGCCCCCGGCATTCAGTACTTC. Translating it yields CSARDPKDVGAPGIQYF.